The rows below give T cell receptor beta chains drawn from one sample of a study of blood T cells in healthy people across ages. TCRdb reanalysed the 5' RACE reads using MiXCR and keeps one entry per CDR3 protein. Found here are 590,000 or so distinct CDR3 sequences, approximately 30% of them singletons; the top ten hold 15% to 18%. Sample: blood. The source of these receptors is a woman older than 75 in good health. Each CDR3 is given with its conserved first and last residue. A D gene is named only where the DNA matches it firmly. Size is stated for part of the rows, as once, few or many counts, or as a class when the clone is expanded.

V	J	D	length	size	DNA	CDR3
TRBV20-1	TRBJ1-6	NA	17	many	TGCAGTGCTAAGTCAGGCAGTTCGAGCTCCTATAATTCACCCCTCCACTTT	CSAKSGSSSSYNSPLHF
TRBV20-1	TRBJ2-1	NA	17	NA	TGCAGTGCTAGATCCGCCCCGGGCGGTCTCTCCTACAATGAGCAGTTCTTC	CSARSAPGGLSYNEQFF
TRBV20-1	TRBJ2-3	NA	15	many	TGCAGTGCTGGCCGGGCAGGGGAGCGCACAGATACGCAGTATTTT	CSAGRAGERTDTQYF
TRBV2	TRBJ2-7	NA	12	many	TGTGCCAGCAGCGTACTTAGGGAAGAGCAGTACTTC	CASSVLREEQYF
TRBV10-3	TRBJ2-3	TRBD2	15	few	TGTGCCATCAGTGCCAGCGGGGGGGCAGGGGATACGCAGTATTTT	CAISASGGAGDTQYF
TRBV3-1	TRBJ2-4	TRBD1	16	NA	TGTGCCAGCAGCTTGGGACAGGGGGGCCGCTACAGTGAGCAGTACTTC	CASSLGQGGRYSEQYF
TRBV7-2	TRBJ1-6	NA	17	few	TGTGCCAGCAGCTTAGCGCGGGTGAGCTCCTATAATTCACCCCTCCACTTT	CASSLARVSSYNSPLHF
TRBV27	TRBJ2-7	NA	12	few	TGTGCCAGCAGTCCGAGGCGTGGCGAGCAGTACTTC	CASSPRRGEQYF
TRBV20-1	TRBJ1-1	NA	12	NA	TGCAGTGCCATCGGGGGCCACACTGAAGCTTTCTTT	CSAIGGHTEAFF
TRBV12-3/TRBV12-4	TRBJ1-2	TRBD1	15	NA	TGTGCCAGCAGTCCCGAAATCGGGACAGCGTATGGCTACACCTTC	CASSPEIGTAYGYTF
TRBV7-2	TRBJ2-7	NA	15	NA	TGTGCCAGCAGCTTCAGGAGCGGAGCTCGGGACGAGCAGTACTTC	CASSFRSGARDEQYF
TRBV5-1	TRBJ2-7	NA	15	NA	TGCGCCAGCGCTCAGCGTGACTACAGCTCCTACGAGCAGTACTTC	CASAQRDYSSYEQYF
TRBV5-1	TRBJ2-7	NA	14	many	TGCGCCAGCAGCTTGGGACAGCTTCCCTACGAGCAGTACTTC	CASSLGQLPYEQYF
TRBV5-4	TRBJ2-4	TRBD2	16	once	TGTGCCAGCAGTTTGATGACTAGCGCCTACAAAAACATTCAGTACTTC	CASSLMTSAYKNIQYF
TRBV5-1	TRBJ1-1	NA	14	few	TGCGCCAGCAGCTTGGAACAGGGTGAGGCTGAAGCTTTCTTT	CASSLEQGEAEAFF
TRBV12-3/TRBV12-4	TRBJ1-2	TRBD1	15	many	TGTGCCAGCAGTTACCAGGGACAGGGGGACTATGGCTACACCTTC	CASSYQGQGDYGYTF
TRBV27	TRBJ1-2	NA	13	many	TGTGCCAGCAGTTTTGGACTTAACTATGGCTACACCTTC	CASSFGLNYGYTF